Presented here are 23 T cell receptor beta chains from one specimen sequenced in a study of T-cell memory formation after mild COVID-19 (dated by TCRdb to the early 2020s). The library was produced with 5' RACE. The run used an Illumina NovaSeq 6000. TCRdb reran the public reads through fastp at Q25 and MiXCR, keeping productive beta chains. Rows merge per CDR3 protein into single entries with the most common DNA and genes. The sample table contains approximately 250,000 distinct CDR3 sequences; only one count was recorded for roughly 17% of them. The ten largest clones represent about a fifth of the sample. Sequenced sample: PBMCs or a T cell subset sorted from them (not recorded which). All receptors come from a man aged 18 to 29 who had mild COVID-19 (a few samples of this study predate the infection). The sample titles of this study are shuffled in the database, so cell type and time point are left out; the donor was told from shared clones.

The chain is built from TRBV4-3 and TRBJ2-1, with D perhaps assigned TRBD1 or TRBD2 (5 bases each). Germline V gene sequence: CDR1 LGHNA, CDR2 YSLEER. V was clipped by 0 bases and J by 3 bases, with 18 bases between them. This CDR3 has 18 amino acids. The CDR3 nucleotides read TGCGCCAGCAGCCAAGATGGCAGGGACCCCGCGTACTACAATGAGCAGTTCTTC. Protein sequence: CASSQDGRDPAYYNEQFF.

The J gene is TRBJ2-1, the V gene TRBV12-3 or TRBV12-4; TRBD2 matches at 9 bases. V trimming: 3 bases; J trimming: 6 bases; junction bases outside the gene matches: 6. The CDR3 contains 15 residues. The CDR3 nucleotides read TGTGCCAGCAGTTTTCAGCGGGGGGTGGTCAATGAGCAGTTCTTC. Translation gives CASSFQRGVVNEQFF.

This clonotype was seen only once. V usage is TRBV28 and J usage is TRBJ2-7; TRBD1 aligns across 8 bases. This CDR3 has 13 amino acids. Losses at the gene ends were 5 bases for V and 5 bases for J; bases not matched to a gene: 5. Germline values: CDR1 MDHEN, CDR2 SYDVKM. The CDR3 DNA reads TGTGCCAGCAGTCAAACGGACAGGGACGAGCAGTACGTC. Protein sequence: CASSQTDRDEQYV.

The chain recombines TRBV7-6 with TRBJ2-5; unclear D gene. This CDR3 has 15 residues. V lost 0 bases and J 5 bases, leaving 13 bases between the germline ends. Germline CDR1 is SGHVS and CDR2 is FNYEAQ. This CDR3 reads CASSLAQGPWETQYF. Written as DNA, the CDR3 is TGTGCCAGCAGCTTAGCCCAAGGCCCCTGGGAGACCCAGTACTTC.

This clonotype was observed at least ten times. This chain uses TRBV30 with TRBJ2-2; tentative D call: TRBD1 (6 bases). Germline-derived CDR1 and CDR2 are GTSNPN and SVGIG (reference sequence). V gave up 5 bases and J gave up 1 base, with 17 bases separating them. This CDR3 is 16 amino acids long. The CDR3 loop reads CAWDLALGGNTGELFF. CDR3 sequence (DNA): TGTGCCTGGGATCTTGCGCTAGGGGGGAACACCGGGGAGCTGTTTTTT. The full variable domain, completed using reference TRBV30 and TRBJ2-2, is SQTIHQWPATLVQPVGSPLSLECTVEGTSNPNLYWYRQAAGRGLQLLFYSVGIGQISSEVPQNLSASRPQDRQFILSSKKLLLSDSGFYLCAWDLALGGNTGELFFGEGSRLTVL.

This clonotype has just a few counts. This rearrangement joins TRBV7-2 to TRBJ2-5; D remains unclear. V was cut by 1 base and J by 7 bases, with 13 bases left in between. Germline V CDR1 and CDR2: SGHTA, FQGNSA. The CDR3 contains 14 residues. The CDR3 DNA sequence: TGTGCCAGCAGCTTAGGTGGTCCGCGAAGGACCCAGTACTTC. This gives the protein CASSLGGPRRTQYF.

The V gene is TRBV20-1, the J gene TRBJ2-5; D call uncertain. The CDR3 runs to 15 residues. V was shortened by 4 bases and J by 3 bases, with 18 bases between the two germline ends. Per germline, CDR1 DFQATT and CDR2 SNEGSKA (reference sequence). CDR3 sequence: CSANPTSGREETQYF. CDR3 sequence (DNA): TGCAGTGCTAACCCCACTTCTGGCCGAGAAGAGACCCAGTACTTC.

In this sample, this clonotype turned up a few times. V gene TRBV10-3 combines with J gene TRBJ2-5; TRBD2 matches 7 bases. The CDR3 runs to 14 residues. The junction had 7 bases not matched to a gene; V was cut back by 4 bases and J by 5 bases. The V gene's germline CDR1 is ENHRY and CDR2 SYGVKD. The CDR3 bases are TGTGCCATCAGTGGGTCGGGGGGAGGCGAGACCCAGTACTTC. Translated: CAISGSGGGETQYF.

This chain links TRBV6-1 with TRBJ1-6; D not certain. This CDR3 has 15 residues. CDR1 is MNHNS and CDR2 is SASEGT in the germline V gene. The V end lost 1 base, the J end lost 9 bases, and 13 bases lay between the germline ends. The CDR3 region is CASSEVGGPGSPLHF. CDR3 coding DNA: TGTGCCAGCAGTGAAGTCGGCGGACCGGGTTCACCCCTCCACTTT.

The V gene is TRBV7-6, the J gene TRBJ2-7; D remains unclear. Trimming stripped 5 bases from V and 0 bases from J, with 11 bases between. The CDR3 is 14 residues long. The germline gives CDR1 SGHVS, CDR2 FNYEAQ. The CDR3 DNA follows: TGTGCCAGCAGCCTATCGAGCTACTCCTACGAGCAGTACGTC. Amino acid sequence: CASSLSSYSYEQYV.

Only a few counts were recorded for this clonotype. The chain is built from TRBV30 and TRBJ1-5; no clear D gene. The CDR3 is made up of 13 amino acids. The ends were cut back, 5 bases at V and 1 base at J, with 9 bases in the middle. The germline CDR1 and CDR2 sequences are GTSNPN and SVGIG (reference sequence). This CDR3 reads CAWGRESNQPQHF. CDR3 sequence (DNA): TGTGCCTGGGGGAGGGAGAGCAATCAGCCCCAGCATTTT.

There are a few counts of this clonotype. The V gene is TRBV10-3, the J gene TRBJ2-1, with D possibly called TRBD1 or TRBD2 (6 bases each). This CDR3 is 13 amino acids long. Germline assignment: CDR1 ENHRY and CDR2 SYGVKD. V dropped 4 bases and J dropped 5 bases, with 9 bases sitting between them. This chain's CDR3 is CAISAGAHNEQFF. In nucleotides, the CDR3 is TGTGCCATCAGTGCGGGGGCCCACAATGAGCAGTTCTTC.

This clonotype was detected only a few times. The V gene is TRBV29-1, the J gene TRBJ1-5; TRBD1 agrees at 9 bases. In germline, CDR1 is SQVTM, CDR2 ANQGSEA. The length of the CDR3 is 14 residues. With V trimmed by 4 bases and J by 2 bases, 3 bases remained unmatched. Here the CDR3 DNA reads TGCAGCGTTGCACAGGGGGCTGGCAATCAGCCCCAGCATTTT. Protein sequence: CSVAQGAGNQPQHF. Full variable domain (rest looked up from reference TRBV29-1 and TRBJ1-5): SAVISQKPSRDICQRGTSLTIQCQVDSQVTMMFWYRQQPGQSLTLIATANQGSEATYESGFVIDKFPISRPNLTFSTLTVSNMSPEDSSIYLCSVAQGAGNQPQHFGDGTRLSIL.

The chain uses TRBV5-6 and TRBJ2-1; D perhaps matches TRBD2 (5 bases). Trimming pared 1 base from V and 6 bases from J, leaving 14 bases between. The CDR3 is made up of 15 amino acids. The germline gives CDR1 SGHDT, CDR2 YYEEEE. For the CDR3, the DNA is TGTGCCAGCAGCTTGTCAACCGGGAACACCAATGAGCAGTTCTTC. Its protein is CASSLSTGNTNEQFF.

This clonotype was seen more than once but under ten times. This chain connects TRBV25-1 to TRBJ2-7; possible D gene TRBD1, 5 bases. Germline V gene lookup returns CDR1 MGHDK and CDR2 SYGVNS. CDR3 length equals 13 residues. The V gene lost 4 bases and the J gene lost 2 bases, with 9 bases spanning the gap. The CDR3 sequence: CASSGRQPYEQYV. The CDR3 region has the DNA TGTGCCAGCAGTGGGCGACAGCCCTACGAGCAGTACGTC.

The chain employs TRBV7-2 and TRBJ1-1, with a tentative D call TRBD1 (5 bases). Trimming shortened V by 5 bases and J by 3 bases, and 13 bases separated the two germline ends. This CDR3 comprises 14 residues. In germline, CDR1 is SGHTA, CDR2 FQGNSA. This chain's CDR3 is CASSLQRGDTEAFF. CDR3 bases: TGTGCCAGCAGCCTCCAGCGGGGGGACACTGAAGCTTTCTTT.

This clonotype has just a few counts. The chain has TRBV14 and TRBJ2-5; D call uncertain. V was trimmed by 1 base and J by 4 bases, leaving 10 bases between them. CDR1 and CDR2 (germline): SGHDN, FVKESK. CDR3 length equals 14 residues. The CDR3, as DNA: TGTGCCAGCAGCCAAGTTGAGCCGGTAGAGACCCAGTACTTC. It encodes CASSQVEPVETQYF. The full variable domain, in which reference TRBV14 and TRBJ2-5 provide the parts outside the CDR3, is EAGVTQFPSHSVIEKGQTVTLRCDPISGHDNLYWYRRVMGKEIKFLLHFVKESKQDESGMPNNRFLAERTGGTYSTLKVQPAELEDSGVYFCASSQVEPVETQYFGPGTRLLVL.

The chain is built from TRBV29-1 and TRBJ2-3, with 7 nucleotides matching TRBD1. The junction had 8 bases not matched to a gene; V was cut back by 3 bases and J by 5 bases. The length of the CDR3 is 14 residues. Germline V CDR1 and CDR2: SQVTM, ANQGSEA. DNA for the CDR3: TGCAGCGTTGAGAGGCAGGGGGATGGAGATACGCAGTATTTT. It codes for CSVERQGDGDTQYF.

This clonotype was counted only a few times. For the CDR3, the DNA is TGCAGTGCTAGGACACAGGGCCGGGGAAGCAATCAGCCCCAGCATTTT. This translates into CSARTQGRGSNQPQHF. The chain combines TRBV20-1 with TRBJ1-5; D is perhaps TRBD1 (6 bases). V gave up 3 bases and J gave up 1 base, with 16 bases separating them. The CDR3 contains 16 residues. Germline V gene sequence: CDR1 DFQATT, CDR2 SNEGSKA (reference sequence).

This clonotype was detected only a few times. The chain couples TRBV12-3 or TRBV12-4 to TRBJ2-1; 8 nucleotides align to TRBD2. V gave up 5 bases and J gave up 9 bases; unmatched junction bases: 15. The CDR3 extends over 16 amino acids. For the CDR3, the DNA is TGTGCCAGCAGTCCACACACTAGCGGCGGGAATAGTGAGCAGTTCTTC. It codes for CASSPHTSGGNSEQFF.

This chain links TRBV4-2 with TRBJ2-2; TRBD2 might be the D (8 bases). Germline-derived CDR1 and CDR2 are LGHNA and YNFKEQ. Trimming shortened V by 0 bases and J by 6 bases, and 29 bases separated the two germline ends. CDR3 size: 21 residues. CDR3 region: CASSQDEAGGPRLASSGELFF. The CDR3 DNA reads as TGTGCCAGCAGCCAAGATGAGGCAGGGGGGCCCCGACTAGCGTCATCCGGGGAGCTGTTTTTT.

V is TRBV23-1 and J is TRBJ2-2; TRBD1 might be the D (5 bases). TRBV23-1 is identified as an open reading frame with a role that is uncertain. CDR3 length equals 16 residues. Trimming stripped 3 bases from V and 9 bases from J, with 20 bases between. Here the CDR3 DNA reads TGCGCCAGCAGTCACCCAACAGGCCCCTACTCCCGGGAGCTGTTTTTT. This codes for CASSHPTGPYSRELFF.

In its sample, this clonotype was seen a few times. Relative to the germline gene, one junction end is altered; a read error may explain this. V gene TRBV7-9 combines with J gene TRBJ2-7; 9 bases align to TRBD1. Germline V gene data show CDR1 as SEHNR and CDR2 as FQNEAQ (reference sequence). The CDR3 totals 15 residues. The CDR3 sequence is CASSLLGTGYRTEDF. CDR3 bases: TGTGCCAGCAGCCTATTGGGGACAGGGTACCGGACGGAGGACTTC.